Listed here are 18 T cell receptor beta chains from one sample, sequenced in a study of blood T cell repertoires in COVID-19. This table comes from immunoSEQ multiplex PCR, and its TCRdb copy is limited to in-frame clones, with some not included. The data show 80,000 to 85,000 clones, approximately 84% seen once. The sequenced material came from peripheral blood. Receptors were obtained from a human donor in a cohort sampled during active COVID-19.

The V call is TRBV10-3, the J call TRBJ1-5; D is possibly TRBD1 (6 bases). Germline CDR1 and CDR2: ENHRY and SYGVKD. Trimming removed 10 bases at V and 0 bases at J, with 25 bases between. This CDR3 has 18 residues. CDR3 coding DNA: TGTGCCACCCGAGGGGGAGTAGGTCCGATCGATAGCAATCAGCCCCAGCATTTT. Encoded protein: CATRGGVGPIDSNQPQHF.

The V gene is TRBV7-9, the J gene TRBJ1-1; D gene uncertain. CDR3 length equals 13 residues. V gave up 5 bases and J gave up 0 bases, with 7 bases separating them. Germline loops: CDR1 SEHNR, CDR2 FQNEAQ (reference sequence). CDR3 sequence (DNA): TGTGCCAGCAGCGAGCGATTGAACACTGAAGCTTTCTTT. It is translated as CASSERLNTEAFF.

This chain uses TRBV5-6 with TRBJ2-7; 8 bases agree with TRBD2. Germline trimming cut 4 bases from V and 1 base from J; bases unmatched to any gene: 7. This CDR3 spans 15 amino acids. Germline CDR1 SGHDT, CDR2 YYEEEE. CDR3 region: CASSPGGGISYEQYF. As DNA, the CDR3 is TGTGCCAGCAGCCCCGGGGGGGGGATTTCCTACGAGCAGTACTTC.

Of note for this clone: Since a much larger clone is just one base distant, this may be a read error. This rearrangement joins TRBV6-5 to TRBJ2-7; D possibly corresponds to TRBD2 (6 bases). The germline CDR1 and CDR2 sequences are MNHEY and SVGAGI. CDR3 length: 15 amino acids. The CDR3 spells CANSKTWRGLYEQYF. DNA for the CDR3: TGTGCCAACAGTAAAACTTGGCGGGGACTCTACGAGCAGTACTTC.

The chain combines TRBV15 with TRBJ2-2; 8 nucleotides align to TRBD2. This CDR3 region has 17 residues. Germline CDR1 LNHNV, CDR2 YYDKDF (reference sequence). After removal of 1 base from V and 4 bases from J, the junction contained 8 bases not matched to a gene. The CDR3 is CATSRAGGAGSTGELFF. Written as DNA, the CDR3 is TGTGCCACCAGCAGAGCCGGGGGGGCGGGGAGCACCGGGGAGCTGTTTTTT.

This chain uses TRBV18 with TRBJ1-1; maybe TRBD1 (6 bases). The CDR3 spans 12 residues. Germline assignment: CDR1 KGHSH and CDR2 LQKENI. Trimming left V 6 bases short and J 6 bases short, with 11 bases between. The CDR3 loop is CASSRQGSEAFF. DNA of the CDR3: TGTGCCAGCTCGCGCCAGGGGTCTGAAGCTTTCTTT. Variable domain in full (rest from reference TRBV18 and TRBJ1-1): NAGVMQNPRHLVRRRGQEARLRCSPMKGHSHVYWYRQLPEEGLKFMVYLQKENIIDESGMPKERFSAEFPKEGPSILRIQQVVRGDSAAYFCASSRQGSEAFFGQGTRLTVV.

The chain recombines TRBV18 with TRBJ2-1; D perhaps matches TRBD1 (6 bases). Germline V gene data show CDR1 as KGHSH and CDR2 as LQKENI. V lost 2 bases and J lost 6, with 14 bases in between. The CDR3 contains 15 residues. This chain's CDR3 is CASSPTGNFGNEQFF. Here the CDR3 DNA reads TGTGCCAGCTCACCAACAGGGAATTTTGGCAATGAGCAGTTCTTC.

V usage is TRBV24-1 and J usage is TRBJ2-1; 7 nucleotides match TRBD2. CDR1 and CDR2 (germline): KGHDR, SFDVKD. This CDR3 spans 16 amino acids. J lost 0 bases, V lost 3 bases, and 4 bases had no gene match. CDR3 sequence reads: CATSDRLANSYNEQFF. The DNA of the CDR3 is TGTGCCACCAGTGATCGACTAGCCAACTCCTACAATGAGCAGTTCTTC.

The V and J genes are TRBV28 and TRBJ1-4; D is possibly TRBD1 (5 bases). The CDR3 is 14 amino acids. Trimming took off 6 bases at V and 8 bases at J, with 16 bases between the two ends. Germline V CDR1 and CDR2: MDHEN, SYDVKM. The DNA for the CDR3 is TGTGCCAGCAGCCTACCGGGGGGTGGGGAAAAACTGTTTTTT. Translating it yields CASSLPGGGEKLFF.

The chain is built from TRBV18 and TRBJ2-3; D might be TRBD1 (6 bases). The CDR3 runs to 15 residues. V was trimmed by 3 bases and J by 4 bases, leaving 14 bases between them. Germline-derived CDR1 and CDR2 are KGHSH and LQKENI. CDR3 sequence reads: CASSPDLRQADTQYF. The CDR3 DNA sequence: TGTGCCAGCTCACCCGATCTTCGACAGGCAGATACGCAGTATTTT.

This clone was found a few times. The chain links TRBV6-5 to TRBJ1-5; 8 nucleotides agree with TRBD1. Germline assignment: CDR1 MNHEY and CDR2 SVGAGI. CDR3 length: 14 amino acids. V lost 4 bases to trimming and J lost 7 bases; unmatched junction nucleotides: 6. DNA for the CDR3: TGTGCCAGCAGTTTAGACAGGGGCCGGCAGCCCCAGCATTTT. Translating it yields CASSLDRGRQPQHF.

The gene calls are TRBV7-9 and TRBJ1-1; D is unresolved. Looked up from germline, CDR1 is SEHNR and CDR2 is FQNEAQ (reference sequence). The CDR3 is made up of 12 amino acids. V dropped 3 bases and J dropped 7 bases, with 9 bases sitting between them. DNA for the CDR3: TGTGCCAGCAGCTTGGGAGCAAATGAAGCTTTCTTT. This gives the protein CASSLGANEAFF. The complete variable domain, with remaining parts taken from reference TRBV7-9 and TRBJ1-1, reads DTGVSQNPRHKITKRGQNVTFRCDPISEHNRLYWYRQTLGQGPEFLTYFQNEAQLEKSRLLSDRFSAERPKGSFSTLEIQRTEQGDSAMYLCASSLGANEAFFGQGTRLTVV.

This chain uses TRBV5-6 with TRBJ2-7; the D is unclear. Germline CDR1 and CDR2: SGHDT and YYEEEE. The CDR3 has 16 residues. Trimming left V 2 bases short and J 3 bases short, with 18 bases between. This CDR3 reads CASSFFLGPSSYEQYF. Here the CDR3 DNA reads TGTGCCAGCAGCTTTTTCCTTGGGCCCTCAAGCTACGAGCAGTACTTC.

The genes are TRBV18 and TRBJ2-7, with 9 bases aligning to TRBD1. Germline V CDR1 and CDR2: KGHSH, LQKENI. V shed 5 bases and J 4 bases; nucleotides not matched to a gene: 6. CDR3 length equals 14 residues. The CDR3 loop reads CASSTGTGTYEQYF. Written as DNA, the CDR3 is TGTGCCAGCTCAACCGGGACAGGGACATACGAGCAGTACTTC.

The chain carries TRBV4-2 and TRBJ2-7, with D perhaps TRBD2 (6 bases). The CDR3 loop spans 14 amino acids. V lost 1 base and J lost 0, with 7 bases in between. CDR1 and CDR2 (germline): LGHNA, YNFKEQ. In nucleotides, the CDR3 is TGTGCCAGCAGCCAAGTCGGGAGCTCCTACGAGCAGTACTTC. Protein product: CASSQVGSSYEQYF.

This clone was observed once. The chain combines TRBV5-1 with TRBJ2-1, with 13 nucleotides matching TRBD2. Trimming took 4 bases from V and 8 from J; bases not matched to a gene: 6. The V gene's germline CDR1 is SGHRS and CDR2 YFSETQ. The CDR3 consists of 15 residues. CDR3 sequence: CASSPTTSGGYEQFF. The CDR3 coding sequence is TGCGCCAGCAGCCCGACGACTAGCGGGGGGTATGAGCAGTTCTTC.

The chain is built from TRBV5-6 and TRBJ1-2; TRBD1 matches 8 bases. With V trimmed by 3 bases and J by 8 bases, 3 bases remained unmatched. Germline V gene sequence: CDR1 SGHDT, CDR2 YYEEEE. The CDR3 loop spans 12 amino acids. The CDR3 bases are TGTGCCAGCAGCTCCGGACAGGGAGGCTACACCTTC. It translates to CASSSGQGGYTF.

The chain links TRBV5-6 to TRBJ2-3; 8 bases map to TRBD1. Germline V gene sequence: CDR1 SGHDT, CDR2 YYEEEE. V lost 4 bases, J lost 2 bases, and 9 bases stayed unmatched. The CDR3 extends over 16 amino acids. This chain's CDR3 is CASSERTGRTTDTQYF. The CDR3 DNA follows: TGTGCCAGCAGCGAAAGGACAGGGAGGACCACAGATACGCAGTATTTT.